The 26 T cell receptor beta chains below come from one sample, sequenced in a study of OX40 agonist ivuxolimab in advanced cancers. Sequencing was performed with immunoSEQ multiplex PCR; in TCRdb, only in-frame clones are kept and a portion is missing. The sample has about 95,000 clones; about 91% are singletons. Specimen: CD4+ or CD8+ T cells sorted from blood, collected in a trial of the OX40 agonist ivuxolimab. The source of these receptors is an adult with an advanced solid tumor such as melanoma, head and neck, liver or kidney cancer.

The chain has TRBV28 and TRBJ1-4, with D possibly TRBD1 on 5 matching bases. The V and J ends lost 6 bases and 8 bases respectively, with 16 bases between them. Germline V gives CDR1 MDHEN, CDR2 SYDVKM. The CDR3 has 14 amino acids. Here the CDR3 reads CASSPSGVREKLFF. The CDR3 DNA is TGTGCCAGCAGCCCGTCGGGGGTTCGAGAAAAACTGTTTTTT.

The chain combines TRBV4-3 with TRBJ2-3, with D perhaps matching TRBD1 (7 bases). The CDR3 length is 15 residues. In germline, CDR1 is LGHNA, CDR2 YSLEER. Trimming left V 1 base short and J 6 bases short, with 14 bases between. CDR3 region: CASSQGGGGLDTQYF. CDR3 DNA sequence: TGCGCCAGCAGCCAAGGTGGAGGGGGCCTCGATACGCAGTATTTT.

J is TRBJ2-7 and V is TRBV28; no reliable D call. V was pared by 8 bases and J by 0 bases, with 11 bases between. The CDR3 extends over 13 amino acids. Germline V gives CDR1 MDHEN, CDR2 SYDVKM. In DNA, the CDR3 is TGTGCCAGCTCCACGGCTGCCTCCTACGAGCAGTACTTC. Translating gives CASSTAASYEQYF.

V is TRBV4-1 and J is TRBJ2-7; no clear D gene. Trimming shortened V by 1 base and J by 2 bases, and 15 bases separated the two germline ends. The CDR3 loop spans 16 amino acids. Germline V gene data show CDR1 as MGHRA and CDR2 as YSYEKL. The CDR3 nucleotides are TGCGCCAGCAGCCAAGTTGAGAAAACGGGTACCTACGAGCAGTACTTC. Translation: CASSQVEKTGTYEQYF.

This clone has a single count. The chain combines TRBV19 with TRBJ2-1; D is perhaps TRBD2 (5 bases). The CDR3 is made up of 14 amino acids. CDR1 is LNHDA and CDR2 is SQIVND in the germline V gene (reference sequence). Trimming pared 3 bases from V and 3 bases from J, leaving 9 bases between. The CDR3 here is CASSIVGVYNEQFF. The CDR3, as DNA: TGTGCCAGTAGTATTGTGGGAGTCTACAATGAGCAGTTCTTC.

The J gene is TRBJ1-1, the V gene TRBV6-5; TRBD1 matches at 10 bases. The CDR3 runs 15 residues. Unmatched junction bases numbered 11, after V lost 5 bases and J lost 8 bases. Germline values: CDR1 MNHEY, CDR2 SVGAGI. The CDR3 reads CASSPMGTGAIEAFF. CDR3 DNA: TGTGCCAGCAGTCCGATGGGGACAGGGGCTATAGAAGCTTTCTTT.

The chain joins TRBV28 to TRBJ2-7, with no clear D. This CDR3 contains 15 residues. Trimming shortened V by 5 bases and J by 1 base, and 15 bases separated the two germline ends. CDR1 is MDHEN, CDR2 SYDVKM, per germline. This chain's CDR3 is CASSPGAILSYEQYF. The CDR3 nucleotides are TGTGCCAGCAGTCCTGGAGCGATCCTATCCTACGAGCAGTACTTC.

The CDR3 reads CASSLGTGGTGYTF. For the CDR3, the DNA is TGTGCCAGCAGCTTGGGGACAGGGGGCACTGGCTACACCTTC. The V and J genes are TRBV5-6 and TRBJ1-2, with 11 bases lining up with TRBD1. The CDR3 contains 14 residues. V lost 0 bases to trimming and J lost 7 bases; unmatched junction nucleotides: 2. Germline V CDR1 and CDR2: SGHDT, YYEEEE.

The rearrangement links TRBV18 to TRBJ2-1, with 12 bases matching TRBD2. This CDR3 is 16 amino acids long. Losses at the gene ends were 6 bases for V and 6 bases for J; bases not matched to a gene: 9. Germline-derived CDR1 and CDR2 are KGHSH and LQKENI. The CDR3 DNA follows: TGTGCCAGCTCCAAGTCCGGGACTAGCGGGCTCAATGAGCAGTTCTTC. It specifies CASSKSGTSGLNEQFF.

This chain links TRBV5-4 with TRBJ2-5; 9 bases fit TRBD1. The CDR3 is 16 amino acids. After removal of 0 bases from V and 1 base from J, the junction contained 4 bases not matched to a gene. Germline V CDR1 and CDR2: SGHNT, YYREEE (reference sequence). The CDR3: CASSLGGTGIQETQYF. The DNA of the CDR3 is TGTGCCAGCAGCTTGGGGGGGACAGGGATCCAAGAGACCCAGTACTTC.

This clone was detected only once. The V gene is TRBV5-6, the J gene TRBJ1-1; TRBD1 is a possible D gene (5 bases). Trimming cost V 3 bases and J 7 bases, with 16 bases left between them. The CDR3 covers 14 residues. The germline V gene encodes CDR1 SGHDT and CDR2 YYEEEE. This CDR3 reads CASSYPGVGIEAFF. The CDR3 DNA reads TGTGCCAGCAGCTACCCGGGGGTTGGAATTGAAGCTTTCTTT.

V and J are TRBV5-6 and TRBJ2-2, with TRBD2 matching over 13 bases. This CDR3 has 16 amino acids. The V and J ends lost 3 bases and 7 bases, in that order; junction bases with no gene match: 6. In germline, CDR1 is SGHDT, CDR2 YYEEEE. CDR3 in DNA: TGTGCCAGCAGCTACGGACTAGCGGGAGTTATCGGGGAGCTGTTTTTT. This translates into CASSYGLAGVIGELFF.

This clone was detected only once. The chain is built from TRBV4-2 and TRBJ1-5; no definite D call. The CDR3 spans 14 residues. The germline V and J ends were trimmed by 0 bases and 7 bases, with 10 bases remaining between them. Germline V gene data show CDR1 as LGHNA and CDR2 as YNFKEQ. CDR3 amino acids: CASSQDESVQPQHF. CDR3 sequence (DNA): TGTGCCAGCAGCCAAGACGAATCAGTACAGCCCCAGCATTTT.

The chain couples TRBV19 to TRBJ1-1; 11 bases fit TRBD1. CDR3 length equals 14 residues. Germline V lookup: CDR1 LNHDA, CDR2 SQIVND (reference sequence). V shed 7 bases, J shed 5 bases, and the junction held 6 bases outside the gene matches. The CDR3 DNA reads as TGTGCCAGTATCAAGGACAGGGGGCGGACTGAAGCTTTCTTT. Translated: CASIKDRGRTEAFF.

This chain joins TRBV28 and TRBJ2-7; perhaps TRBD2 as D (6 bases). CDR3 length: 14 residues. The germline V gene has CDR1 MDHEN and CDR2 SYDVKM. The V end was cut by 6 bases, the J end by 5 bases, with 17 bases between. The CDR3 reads CASSPPGLRHEQYF. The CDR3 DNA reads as TGTGCCAGCAGCCCACCGGGACTGAGGCACGAGCAGTACTTC.

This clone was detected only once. The CDR3, as DNA: TGTGCCAGCAGCTCAAATCCCCAGGGGGGCTATGGCTACACCTTC. It encodes CASSSNPQGGYGYTF. This chain links TRBV11-2 with TRBJ1-2; the match to TRBD1 covers 7 bases. Germline loops: CDR1 SGHAT, CDR2 FQNNGV. CDR3 size: 15 residues. V trimming: 4 bases; J trimming: 4 bases; junction bases outside the gene matches: 9.

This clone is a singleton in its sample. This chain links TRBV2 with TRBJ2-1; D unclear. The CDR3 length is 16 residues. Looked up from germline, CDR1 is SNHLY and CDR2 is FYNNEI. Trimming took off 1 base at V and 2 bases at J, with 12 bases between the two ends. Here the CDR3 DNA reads TGTGCCAGCAGTGAAGTATCAGGTCCTCCCTACAATGAGCAGTTCTTC. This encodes CASSEVSGPPYNEQFF.

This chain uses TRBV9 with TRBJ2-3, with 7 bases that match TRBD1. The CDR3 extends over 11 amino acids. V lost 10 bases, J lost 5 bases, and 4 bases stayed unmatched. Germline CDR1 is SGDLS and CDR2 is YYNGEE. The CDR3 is CASGGVDTQYF. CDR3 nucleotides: TGTGCCTCAGGGGGTGTAGATACGCAGTATTTT.

This CDR3 is CASTGDNNYEQYF. As DNA, the CDR3 is TGCGCCAGCACCGGGGACAATAACTACGAGCAGTACTTC. This chain connects TRBV5-1 to TRBJ2-7, with D possibly TRBD1 on 6 matching bases. V was clipped by 6 bases and J by 3 bases, with 13 bases between them. The CDR3 covers 13 residues. Germline V gene sequence: CDR1 SGHRS, CDR2 YFSETQ.

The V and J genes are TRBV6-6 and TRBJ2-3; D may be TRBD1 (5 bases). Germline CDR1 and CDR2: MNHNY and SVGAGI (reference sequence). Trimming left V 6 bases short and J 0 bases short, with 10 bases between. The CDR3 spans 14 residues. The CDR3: CASSPQGSTDTQYF. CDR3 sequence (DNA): TGTGCCAGCAGCCCCCAGGGAAGCACAGATACGCAGTATTTT.

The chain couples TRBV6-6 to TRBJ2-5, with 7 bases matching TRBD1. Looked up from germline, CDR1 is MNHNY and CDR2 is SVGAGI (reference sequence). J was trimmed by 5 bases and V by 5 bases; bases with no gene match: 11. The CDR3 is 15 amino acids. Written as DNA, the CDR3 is TGTGCCAGCAGTCAGGGACAGACCCCAGGGGAGACCCAGTACTTC. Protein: CASSQGQTPGETQYF.

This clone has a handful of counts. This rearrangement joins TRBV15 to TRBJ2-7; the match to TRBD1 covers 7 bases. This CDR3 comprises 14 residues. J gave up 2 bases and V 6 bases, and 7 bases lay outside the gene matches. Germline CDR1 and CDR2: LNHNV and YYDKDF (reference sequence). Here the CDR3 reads CATRGQSGTYEQYF. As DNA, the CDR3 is TGTGCCACCAGGGGACAGTCAGGAACCTACGAGCAGTACTTC. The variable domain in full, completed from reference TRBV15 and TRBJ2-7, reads DAMVIQNPRYQVTQFGKPVTLSCSQTLNHNVMYWYQQKSSQAPKLLFHYYDKDFNNEADTPDNFQSRRPNTSFCFLDIRSPGLGDTAMYLCATRGQSGTYEQYFGPGTRLTVT.

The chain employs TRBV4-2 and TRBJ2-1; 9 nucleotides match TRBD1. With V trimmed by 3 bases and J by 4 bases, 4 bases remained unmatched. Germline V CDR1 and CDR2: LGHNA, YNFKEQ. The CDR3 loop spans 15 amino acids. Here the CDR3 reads CASSQAGQGYNEQFF. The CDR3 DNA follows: TGTGCCAGCAGCCAGGCGGGACAGGGATACAATGAGCAGTTCTTC.

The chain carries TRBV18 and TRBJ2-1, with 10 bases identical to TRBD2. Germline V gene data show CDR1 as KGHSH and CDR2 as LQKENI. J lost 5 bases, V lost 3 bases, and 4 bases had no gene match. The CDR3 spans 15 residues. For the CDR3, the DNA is TGTGCCAGCTCACCCCTAGCGGGAGAGAACAATGAGCAGTTCTTC. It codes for CASSPLAGENNEQFF.

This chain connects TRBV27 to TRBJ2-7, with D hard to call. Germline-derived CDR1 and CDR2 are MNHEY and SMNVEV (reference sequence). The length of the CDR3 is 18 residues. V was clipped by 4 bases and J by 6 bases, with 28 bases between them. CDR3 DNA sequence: TGTGCCAGCAGTTCCAAACGAATCTCCACAAATTCCCCTGGCGAGCAGTACTTC. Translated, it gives CASSSKRISTNSPGEQYF.

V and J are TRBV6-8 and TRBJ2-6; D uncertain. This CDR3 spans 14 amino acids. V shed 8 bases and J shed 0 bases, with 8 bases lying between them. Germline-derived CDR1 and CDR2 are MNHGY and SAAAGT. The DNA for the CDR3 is TGTGCCAGCTTTGGGCGCTCTGGGGCCAACGTCCTGACTTTC. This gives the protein CASFGRSGANVLTF.